This entry features one T cell receptor beta chain sequence. Some clones are missing from TCRdb's copy, which holds only in-frame ones; the method was immunoSEQ multiplex PCR. The sample lists around 100,000 clones, around 90% seen once, with under 3% in the top ten. The sample belongs to a study of control samples from healthy donors and cancer patients. The germline CDR1 and CDR2 sequences are SGHNT and YENEEA. V lost 0 bases and J 8 bases, leaving 11 bases between the germline ends. The CDR3 consists of 14 residues. The source of this sequence is a woman under 30 in good health. The specimen sequenced was blood. The gene calls are TRBV11-3 and TRBJ2-1; D is perhaps TRBD1 or TRBD2 (5 bases each). The CDR3 DNA reads as TGTGCCAGCAGCTTAGAAGGATGGGGACATGAGCAGTTCTTC. It translates to CASSLEGWGHEQFF. The complete variable domain, with remaining parts taken from reference TRBV11-3 and TRBJ2-1, reads EAGVVQSPRYKIIEKKQPVAFWCNPISGHNTLYWYLQNLGQGPELLIRYENEEAVDDSQLPKDRFSAERLKGVDSTLKIQPAELGDSAVYLCASSLEGWGHEQFFGPGTRLTVL.